A single sample gave rise to the 24 T cell receptor beta chains below, sequenced in a study of blood T cell repertoires in COVID-19. The assay was immunoSEQ multiplex PCR, and TCRdb's table has in-frame clones only and misses some. The data hold tens of thousands of clones, with roughly 85% observed a single time. Sequenced material: peripheral blood. The receptors shown here come from an older man with acute or convalescent COVID-19.

The rearrangement links TRBV25-1 to TRBJ2-2; TRBD1 matches at 12 bases. Unmatched junction bases numbered 6, after V lost 1 base and J lost 6 bases. This CDR3 is built from 17 residues. Looked up from germline, CDR1 is MGHDK and CDR2 is SYGVNS. This CDR3 reads CASSELMGQGAPGELFF. CDR3 sequence (DNA): TGTGCCAGCAGTGAATTAATGGGACAGGGGGCGCCCGGGGAGCTGTTTTTT.

This clone was observed a handful of times. This rearrangement joins TRBV28 to TRBJ1-6, with D possibly matching TRBD1 (5 bases). In germline, CDR1 is MDHEN, CDR2 SYDVKM. Trimming removed 3 bases at V and 8 bases at J, with 11 bases between. The CDR3 contains 14 residues. CDR3 region: CASSFYQGYSPLHF. CDR3 bases: TGTGCCAGCAGTTTCTATCAGGGTTATTCACCCCTCCACTTT.

This rearrangement joins TRBV6-2 or TRBV6-3 to TRBJ1-1, with 7 bases lining up with TRBD1. Trimming at V came to 6 bases and at J to 2 bases, leaving 9 bases not matched to a gene. This CDR3 contains 15 residues. Germline values: CDR1 MNHEY, CDR2 SVGEGT. The CDR3 sequence: CASSPRRGQNTEAFF. CDR3 coding DNA: TGTGCCAGCAGCCCGCGAAGGGGGCAAAACACTGAAGCTTTCTTT.

The CDR3 here is CASSYEDRPSPLHF. CDR3 nucleotide sequence: TGCGCCAGCAGCTATGAAGACAGGCCGTCACCCCTCCACTTT. V is TRBV5-1 and J is TRBJ1-6; weak D call: TRBD1 (6 bases). Germline V lookup: CDR1 SGHRS, CDR2 YFSETQ. Trimming took off 3 bases at V and 10 bases at J, with 14 bases between the two ends. The CDR3 is made up of 14 amino acids.

The chain links TRBV5-4 to TRBJ2-7, with D maybe TRBD1 (6 bases). The CDR3 has 14 residues. Germline values: CDR1 SGHNT, CDR2 YYREEE (reference sequence). V lost 1 base and J lost 6, with 14 bases in between. The CDR3 sequence: CASSLSPGAGEQYF. The CDR3 DNA is TGTGCCAGCAGCTTGTCGCCAGGGGCCGGCGAGCAGTACTTC.

This chain uses TRBV18 with TRBJ1-2; the match to TRBD1 covers 8 bases. The trim removed 6 bases at V and 3 bases at J, leaving 9 bases unmatched. CDR1 is KGHSH and CDR2 is LQKENI in the germline V gene. This CDR3 has 15 residues. The CDR3 bases are TGTGCCAGCTCTCGAGGGACAGGATCGGACTATGGCTACACCTTC. Protein product: CASSRGTGSDYGYTF.

This clone was seen a handful of times. Other DNA sequences of this sample code for an identical CDR3. The chain carries TRBV3-1 (or the pseudogene TRBV3-2) and TRBJ1-1, with 7 bases aligning to TRBD1. V gave up 4 bases and J gave up 1 base; unmatched junction bases: 6. Germline CDR1 and CDR2: LGHDT and YNNKEL (reference sequence). The CDR3 is made up of 15 amino acids. The CDR3 nucleotides read TGTGCCAGCAGCCCGGGAGGGGGCACGAACACTGAAGCTTTCTTT. Translating it yields CASSPGGGTNTEAFF.

CDR3 amino acids: CASSTGGSQETQYF. CDR3 sequence (DNA): TGCGCCAGCAGTACAGGGGGTAGCCAAGAGACCCAGTACTTC. The chain links TRBV10-1 to TRBJ2-5; 8 positions agree with TRBD1. Germline trimming cut 5 bases from V and 1 base from J; bases unmatched to any gene: 3. CDR1 WNHNN and CDR2 SYGVQD come from the germline V gene (reference sequence). The CDR3 is made up of 14 amino acids.

The V call is TRBV30, the J call TRBJ1-1, with a possible D match to TRBD1 (5 bases). This CDR3 spans 14 amino acids. Germline V lookup: CDR1 GTSNPN, CDR2 SVGIG (reference sequence). V lost 0 bases, J lost 0 bases, and 8 bases lay in between. CDR3 in amino acids: CAWSVWTMNTEAFF. The CDR3 DNA sequence: TGTGCCTGGAGTGTTTGGACAATGAACACTGAAGCTTTCTTT.

This clone has only a few counts. This chain connects TRBV6-4 to TRBJ2-1, with TRBD2 matching over 13 bases. Trimming at V came to 6 bases and at J to 6 bases, leaving 11 bases not matched to a gene. Germline V gene data show CDR1 as MRHNA and CDR2 as SNTAGT. The CDR3 runs to 17 residues. The CDR3 sequence: CASRKLSGLAGSNEQFF. In DNA form, the CDR3 reads TGTGCCAGCAGGAAACTATCGGGACTAGCGGGGTCCAATGAGCAGTTCTTC.

V is TRBV27 and J is TRBJ2-1; 8 bases agree with TRBD1. Per the germline V gene, CDR1 is MNHEY and CDR2 is SMNVEV (reference sequence). V was clipped by 5 bases and J by 3 bases; unmatched bases: 9. The CDR3 loop spans 16 amino acids. DNA of the CDR3: TGTGCCAGCAGTGCAGCGGACAGGGCAAACTACAATGAGCAGTTCTTC. It is translated as CASSAADRANYNEQFF.

The V gene is TRBV5-1, the J gene TRBJ1-4; weak D call: TRBD1 (5 bases). Germline V gene sequence: CDR1 SGHRS, CDR2 YFSETQ. With 0 bases removed from V and 7 bases from J, the gap between germline ends came to 10 bases. This CDR3 has 14 residues. The CDR3 reads CASSLEGRGEKLFF. CDR3 sequence (DNA): TGCGCCAGCAGCTTGGAGGGGCGCGGTGAAAAACTGTTTTTT.

The chain has TRBV28 and TRBJ2-6; weak D call: TRBD1 (5 bases). Germline values: CDR1 MDHEN, CDR2 SYDVKM. This CDR3 spans 14 amino acids. V was trimmed by 8 bases and J by 0 bases, leaving 8 bases between them. CDR3: CASLTGSGANVLTF. CDR3 in DNA: TGTGCCAGCTTAACAGGCTCTGGGGCCAACGTCCTGACTTTC.

This clone was counted a few times. This sequence joins TRBV9 and TRBJ2-1; 7 positions agree with TRBD2. The CDR3 has 14 amino acids. V was clipped by 3 bases and J by 3 bases; unmatched bases: 3. The germline gives CDR1 SGDLS, CDR2 YYNGEE. The CDR3 DNA reads TGTGCCAGCAGCGACCGGGACTACTACAATGAGCAGTTCTTC. This translates into CASSDRDYYNEQFF.

The chain is built from TRBV2 and TRBJ2-3, with unresolved D. The length of the CDR3 is 14 residues. V was trimmed by 6 bases and J by 4 bases, leaving 14 bases between them. CDR1 SNHLY and CDR2 FYNNEI come from the germline V gene. The CDR3 sequence is CASRLEARADTQYF. The CDR3, as DNA: TGTGCCAGCAGACTCGAGGCCCGGGCAGATACGCAGTATTTT.

This clone was seen a few times. The chain uses TRBV2 and TRBJ1-2; 11 nucleotides align to TRBD1. The CDR3 is made up of 12 amino acids. Germline lookup yields CDR1 SNHLY and CDR2 FYNNEI. The V segment lost 9 bases and the J segment 7 bases; nucleotides outside the gene matches: 4. The CDR3 reads CASGQGAFGYTF. The CDR3 bases are TGTGCCAGTGGACAGGGGGCGTTTGGCTACACCTTC.

Notes on this clone: It is unclear where the CDR3 begins or ends on the DNA, so no DNA is shown, and the CDR3 is as TCRdb lists it. The chain links TRBV3-1 (or the pseudogene TRBV3-2) to TRBJ2-1; the D call of TRBD2 is as the table states it, not checked on the DNA. Both ends counted, the CDR3 spans 18 residues. The germline V gene has CDR1 LGHDT and CDR2 YNNKEL (reference sequence). The CDR3 sequence is CASSQDLAPVPLYNEQFF.

The chain couples TRBV5-4 to TRBJ2-7; D not resolved. In germline, CDR1 is SGHNT, CDR2 YYREEE (reference sequence). CDR3 length equals 13 residues. The V and J ends lost 4 bases and 0 bases respectively, with 8 bases between them. CDR3: CASSRQASYEQYF. CDR3 coding DNA: TGTGCCAGCAGCCGCCAAGCCTCCTACGAGCAGTACTTC.

The rearrangement joins TRBV19 to TRBJ1-2, with 8 bases lining up with TRBD1. V lost 3 bases, J lost 0 bases, and 3 bases stayed unmatched. This CDR3 has 15 amino acids. The V gene's germline CDR1 is LNHDA and CDR2 SQIVND (reference sequence). The CDR3 loop is CASSILRGPNYGYTF. The CDR3, as DNA: TGTGCCAGTAGTATTCTCAGGGGGCCTAACTATGGCTACACCTTC.

The chain has TRBV15 and TRBJ1-4, with 8 bases identical to TRBD1. CDR1 LNHNV and CDR2 YYDKDF come from the germline V gene (reference sequence). This CDR3 spans 16 amino acids. Losses at the gene ends were 3 bases for V and 0 bases for J; bases not matched to a gene: 3. CDR3 sequence: CATSRGQVATNEKLFF. DNA of the CDR3: TGTGCCACCAGCAGGGGACAGGTCGCAACTAATGAAAAACTGTTTTTT.

The CDR3 spells CASSLASGVANEQYF. The CDR3 DNA follows: TGTGCCAGCAGCTTAGCCTCAGGGGTGGCCAACGAGCAGTACTTC. The chain couples TRBV7-9 to TRBJ2-7; D might be TRBD1 (6 bases). V lost 0 bases to trimming and J lost 5 bases, with 14 bases between them. Germline V gene sequence: CDR1 SEHNR, CDR2 FQNEAQ (reference sequence). This CDR3 spans 15 amino acids.

The V call is TRBV10-1, the J call TRBJ2-1; 9 bases are a match to TRBD1. Germline CDR1 reads WNHNN; CDR2 reads SYGVQD (reference sequence). The CDR3 is made up of 15 amino acids. The V gene end was trimmed by 2 bases and the J gene end by 3 bases; junction bases not matched to a gene: 2. CDR3 loop: CASSEGTGRYNEQFF. DNA for the CDR3: TGCGCCAGCAGTGAGGGGACAGGGCGCTACAATGAGCAGTTCTTC.

This chain links TRBV19 with TRBJ1-2; possibly TRBD1 for D (6 bases). The germline V gene encodes CDR1 LNHDA and CDR2 SQIVND (reference sequence). This CDR3 region has 15 residues. Trimming took 6 bases from V and 0 from J, leaving 14 bases between them. CDR3: CASRAPDRTNYGYTF. The CDR3 nucleotides read TGTGCCAGTAGGGCTCCAGACAGGACTAACTATGGCTACACCTTC.

This clone has a single count. The genes are TRBV19 and TRBJ1-4; 9 bases align to TRBD1. The germline V gene encodes CDR1 LNHDA and CDR2 SQIVND (reference sequence). V was pared by 7 bases and J by 4 bases, with 7 bases of the junction left unmatched. This CDR3 is built from 15 residues. CDR3 sequence reads: CASTQGALGNEKLFF. As DNA, the CDR3 is TGTGCCAGTACACAGGGGGCTCTCGGTAATGAAAAACTGTTTTTT.